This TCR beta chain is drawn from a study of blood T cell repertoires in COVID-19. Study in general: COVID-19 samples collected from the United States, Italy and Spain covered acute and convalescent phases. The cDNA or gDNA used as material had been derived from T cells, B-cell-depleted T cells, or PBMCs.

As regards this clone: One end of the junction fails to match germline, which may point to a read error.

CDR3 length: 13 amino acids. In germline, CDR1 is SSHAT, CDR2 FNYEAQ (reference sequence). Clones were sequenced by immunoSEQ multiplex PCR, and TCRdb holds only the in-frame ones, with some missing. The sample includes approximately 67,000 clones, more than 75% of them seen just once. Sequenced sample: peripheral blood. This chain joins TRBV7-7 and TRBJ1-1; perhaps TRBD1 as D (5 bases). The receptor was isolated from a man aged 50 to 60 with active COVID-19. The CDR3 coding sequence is TGTGCTAGCAGCCAGACAGAGAACACTGAAGCTTTCTTT. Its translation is CASSQTENTEAFF.